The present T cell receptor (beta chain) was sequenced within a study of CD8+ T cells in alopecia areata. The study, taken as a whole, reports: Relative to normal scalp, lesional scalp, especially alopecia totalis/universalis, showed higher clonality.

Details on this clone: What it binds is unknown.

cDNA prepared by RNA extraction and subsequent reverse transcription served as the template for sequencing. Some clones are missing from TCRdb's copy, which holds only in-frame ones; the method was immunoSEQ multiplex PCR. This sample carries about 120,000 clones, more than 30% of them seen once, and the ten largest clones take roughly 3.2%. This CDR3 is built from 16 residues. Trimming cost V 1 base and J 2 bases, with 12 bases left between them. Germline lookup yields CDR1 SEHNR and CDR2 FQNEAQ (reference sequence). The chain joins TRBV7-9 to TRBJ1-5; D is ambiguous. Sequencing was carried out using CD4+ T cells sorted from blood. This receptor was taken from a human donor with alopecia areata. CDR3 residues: CASSLGWGSGNQPQHF. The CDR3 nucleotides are TGTGCCAGCAGCTTAGGTTGGGGATCGGGCAATCAGCCCCAGCATTTT.